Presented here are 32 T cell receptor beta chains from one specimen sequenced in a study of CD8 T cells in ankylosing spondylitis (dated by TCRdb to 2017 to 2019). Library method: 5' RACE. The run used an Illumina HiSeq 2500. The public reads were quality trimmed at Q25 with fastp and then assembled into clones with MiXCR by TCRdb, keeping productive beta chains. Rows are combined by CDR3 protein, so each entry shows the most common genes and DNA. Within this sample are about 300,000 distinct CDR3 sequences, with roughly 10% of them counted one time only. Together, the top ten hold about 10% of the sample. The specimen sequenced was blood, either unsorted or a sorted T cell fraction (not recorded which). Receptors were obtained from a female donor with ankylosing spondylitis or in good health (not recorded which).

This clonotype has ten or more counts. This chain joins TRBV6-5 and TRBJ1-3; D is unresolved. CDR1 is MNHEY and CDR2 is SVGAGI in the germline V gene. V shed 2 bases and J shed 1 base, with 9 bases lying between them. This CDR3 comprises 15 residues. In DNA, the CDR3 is TGTGCCAGCAGTTACCCGGATAGGTCTGGAAACACCATATATTTT. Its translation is CASSYPDRSGNTIYF.

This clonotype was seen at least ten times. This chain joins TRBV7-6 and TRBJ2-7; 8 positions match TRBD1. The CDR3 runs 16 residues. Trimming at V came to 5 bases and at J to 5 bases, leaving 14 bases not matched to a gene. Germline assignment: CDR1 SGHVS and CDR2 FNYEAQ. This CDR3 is CASSPKDGQGGNEQYF. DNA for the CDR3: TGTGCCAGCAGCCCAAAAGATGGACAGGGAGGCAACGAGCAGTACTTC. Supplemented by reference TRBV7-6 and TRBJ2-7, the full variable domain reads GAGVSQSPRYKVTKRGQDVALRCDPISGHVSLYWYRQALGQGPEFLTYFNYEAQQDKSGLPNDRFSAERPEGSISTLTIQRTEQRDSAMYRCASSPKDGQGGNEQYFGPGTRLTVT.

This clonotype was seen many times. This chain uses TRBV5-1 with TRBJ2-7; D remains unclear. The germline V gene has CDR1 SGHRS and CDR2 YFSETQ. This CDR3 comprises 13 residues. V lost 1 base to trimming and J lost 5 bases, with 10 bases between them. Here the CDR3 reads CASSLRTLDEQYF. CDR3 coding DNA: TGCGCCAGCAGCTTGCGCACCCTCGACGAGCAGTACTTC.

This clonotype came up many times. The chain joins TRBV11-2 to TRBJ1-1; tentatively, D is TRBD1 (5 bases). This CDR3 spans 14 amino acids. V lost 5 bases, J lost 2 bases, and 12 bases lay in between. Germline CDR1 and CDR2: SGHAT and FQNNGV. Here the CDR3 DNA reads TGTGCCAGCAGCCCAACCAGGGCCAACACTGAAGCTTTCTTT. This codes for CASSPTRANTEAFF. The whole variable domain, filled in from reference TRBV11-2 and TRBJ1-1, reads EAGVAQSPRYKIIEKRQSVAFWCNPISGHATLYWYQQILGQGPKLLIQFQNNGVVDDSQLPKDRFSAERLKGVDSTLKIQPAKLEDSAVYLCASSPTRANTEAFFGQGTRLTVV.

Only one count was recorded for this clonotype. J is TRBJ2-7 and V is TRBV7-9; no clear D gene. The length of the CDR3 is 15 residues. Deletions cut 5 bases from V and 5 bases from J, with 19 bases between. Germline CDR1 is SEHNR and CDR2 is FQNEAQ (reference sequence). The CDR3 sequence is CASSEDTAATHEQYF. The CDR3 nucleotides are TGTGCCAGCAGCGAAGACACGGCAGCAACCCACGAGCAGTACTTC.

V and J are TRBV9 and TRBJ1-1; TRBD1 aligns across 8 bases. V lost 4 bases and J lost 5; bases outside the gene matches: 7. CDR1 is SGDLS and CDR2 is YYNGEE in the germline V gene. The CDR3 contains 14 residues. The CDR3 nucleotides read TGTGCCAGCAGCTCGAAGCAGGGGGCGACTGAAGCTTTCTTT. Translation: CASSSKQGATEAFF.

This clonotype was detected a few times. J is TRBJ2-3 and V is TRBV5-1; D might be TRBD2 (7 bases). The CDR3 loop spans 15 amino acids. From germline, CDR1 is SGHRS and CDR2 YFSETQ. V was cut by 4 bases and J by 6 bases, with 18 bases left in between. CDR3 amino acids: CASSVQRGQGDTQYF. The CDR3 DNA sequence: TGCGCCAGCAGCGTTCAGCGGGGCCAGGGGGATACGCAGTATTTT.

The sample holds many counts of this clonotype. The CDR3 here is CATSRDGAGNYGYTF. DNA of the CDR3: TGTGCCACCAGCAGAGATGGGGCGGGGAACTATGGCTACACCTTC. The chain couples TRBV15 to TRBJ1-2, with TRBD1 as a possible D gene (5 bases). Germline assignment: CDR1 LNHNV and CDR2 YYDKDF (reference sequence). This CDR3 has 15 amino acids. Between the trimmed V and J ends, which lost 0 bases and 2 bases, there was a span of 10 bases.

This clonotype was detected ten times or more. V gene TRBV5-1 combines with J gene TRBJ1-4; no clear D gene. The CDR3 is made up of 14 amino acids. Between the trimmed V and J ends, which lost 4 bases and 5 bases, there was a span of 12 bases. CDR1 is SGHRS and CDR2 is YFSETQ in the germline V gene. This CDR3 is CASSPRTYNEKLFF. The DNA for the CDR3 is TGCGCCAGCAGCCCGCGGACCTACAATGAAAAACTGTTTTTT.

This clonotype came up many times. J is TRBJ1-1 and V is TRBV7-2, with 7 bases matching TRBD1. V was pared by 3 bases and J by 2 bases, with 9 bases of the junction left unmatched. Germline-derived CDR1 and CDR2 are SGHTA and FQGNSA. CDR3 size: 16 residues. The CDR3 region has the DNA TGTGCCAGCAGCTTCCGGTCAGGGGGTAAAAACACTGAAGCTTTCTTT. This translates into CASSFRSGGKNTEAFF.

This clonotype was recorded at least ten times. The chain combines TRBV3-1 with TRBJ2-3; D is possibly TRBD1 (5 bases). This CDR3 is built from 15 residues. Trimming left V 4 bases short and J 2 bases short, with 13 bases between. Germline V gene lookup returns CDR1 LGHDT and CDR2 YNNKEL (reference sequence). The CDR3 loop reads CASSRRSGITDTQYF. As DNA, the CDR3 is TGTGCCAGCAGCCGACGATCAGGGATCACAGATACGCAGTATTTT.

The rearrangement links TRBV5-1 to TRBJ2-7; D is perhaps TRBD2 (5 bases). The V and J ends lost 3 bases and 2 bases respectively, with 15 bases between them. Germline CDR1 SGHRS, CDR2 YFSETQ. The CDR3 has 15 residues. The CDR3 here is CASSSAGLTTYEQYF. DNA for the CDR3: TGCGCCAGCAGCTCCGCCGGACTTACTACCTACGAGCAGTACTTC.

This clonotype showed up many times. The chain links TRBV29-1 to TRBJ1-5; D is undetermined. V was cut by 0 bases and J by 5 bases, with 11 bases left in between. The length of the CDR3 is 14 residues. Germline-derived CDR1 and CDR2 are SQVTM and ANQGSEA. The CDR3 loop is CSVEDQDWDQPQHF. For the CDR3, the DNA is TGCAGCGTTGAAGATCAGGACTGGGATCAGCCCCAGCATTTT.

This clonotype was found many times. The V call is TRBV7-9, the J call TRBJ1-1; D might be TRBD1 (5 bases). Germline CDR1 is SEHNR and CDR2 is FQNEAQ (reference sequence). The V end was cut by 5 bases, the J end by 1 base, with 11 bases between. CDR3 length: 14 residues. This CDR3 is CASSLQDSNTEAFF. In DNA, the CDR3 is TGTGCCAGCAGCCTACAGGATTCGAACACTGAAGCTTTCTTT.

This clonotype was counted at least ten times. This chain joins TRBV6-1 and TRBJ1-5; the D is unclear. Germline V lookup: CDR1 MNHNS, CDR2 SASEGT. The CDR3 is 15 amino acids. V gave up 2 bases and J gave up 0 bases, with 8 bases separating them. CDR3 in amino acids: CASSELGGSNQPQHF. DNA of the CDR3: TGTGCCAGCAGTGAATTAGGTGGTAGCAATCAGCCCCAGCATTTT.

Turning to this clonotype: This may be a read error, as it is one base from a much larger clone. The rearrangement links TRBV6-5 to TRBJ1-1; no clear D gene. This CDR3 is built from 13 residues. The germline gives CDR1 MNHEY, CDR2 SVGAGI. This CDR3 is CASSYKMNTEALF. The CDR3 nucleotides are TGTGCCAGCAGTTACAAGATGAACACTGAAGCTTTGTTT.

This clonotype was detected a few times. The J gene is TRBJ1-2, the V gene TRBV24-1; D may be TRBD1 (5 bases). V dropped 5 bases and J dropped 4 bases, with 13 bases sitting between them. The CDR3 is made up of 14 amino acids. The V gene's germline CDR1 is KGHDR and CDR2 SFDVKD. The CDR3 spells CATSASAGTYGYTF. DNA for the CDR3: TGTGCCACCAGTGCCTCAGCAGGGACCTATGGCTACACCTTC.

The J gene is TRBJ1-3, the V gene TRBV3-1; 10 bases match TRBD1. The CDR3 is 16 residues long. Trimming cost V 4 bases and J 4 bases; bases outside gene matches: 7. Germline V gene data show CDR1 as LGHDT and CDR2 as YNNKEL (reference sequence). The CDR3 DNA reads TGTGCCAGCAGCCGCAGCCGGGACAGGGGAGGAAACACCATATATTTT. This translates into CASSRSRDRGGNTIYF.

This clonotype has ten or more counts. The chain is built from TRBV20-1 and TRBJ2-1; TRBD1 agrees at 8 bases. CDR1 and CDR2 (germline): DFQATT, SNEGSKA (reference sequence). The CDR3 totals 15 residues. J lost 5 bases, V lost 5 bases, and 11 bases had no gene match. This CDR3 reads CSAGLTGDTHNEQFF. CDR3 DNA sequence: TGCAGTGCTGGCCTGACAGGGGACACTCACAATGAGCAGTTCTTC.

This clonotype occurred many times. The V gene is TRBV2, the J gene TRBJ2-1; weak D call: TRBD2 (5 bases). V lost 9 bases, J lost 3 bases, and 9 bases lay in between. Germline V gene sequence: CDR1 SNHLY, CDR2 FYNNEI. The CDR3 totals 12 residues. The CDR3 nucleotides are TGTGCCAGTAGCGAAAGCTACAATGAGCAGTTCTTC. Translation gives CASSESYNEQFF.

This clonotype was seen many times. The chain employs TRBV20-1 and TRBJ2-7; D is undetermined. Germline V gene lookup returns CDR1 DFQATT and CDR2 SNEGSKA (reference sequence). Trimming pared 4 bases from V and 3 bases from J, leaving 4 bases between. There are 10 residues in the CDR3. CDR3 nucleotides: TGCAGTGCTATGAGCTACGAGCAGTACTTC. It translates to CSAMSYEQYF.

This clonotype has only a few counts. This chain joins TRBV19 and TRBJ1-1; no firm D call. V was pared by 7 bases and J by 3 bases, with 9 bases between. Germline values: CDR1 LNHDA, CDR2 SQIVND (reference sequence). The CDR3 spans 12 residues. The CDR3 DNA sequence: TGTGCCAGTAACATCGGAGACACTGAAGCTTTCTTT. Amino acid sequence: CASNIGDTEAFF.

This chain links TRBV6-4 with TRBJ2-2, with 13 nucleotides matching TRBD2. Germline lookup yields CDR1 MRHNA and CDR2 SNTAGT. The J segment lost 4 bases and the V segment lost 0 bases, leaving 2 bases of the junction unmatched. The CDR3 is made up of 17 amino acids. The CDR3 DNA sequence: TGTGCCAGCAGTGACTCGGGACTAGCGGGATCCACCGGGGAGCTGTTTTTT. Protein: CASSDSGLAGSTGELFF.

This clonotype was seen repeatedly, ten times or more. CDR3 in amino acids: CASNKGGQETQYF. The CDR3 nucleotides read TGTGCCAGCAATAAGGGGGGACAAGAGACCCAGTACTTC. The chain links TRBV7-2 to TRBJ2-5; D is possibly TRBD1 or TRBD2 (6 bases each). The CDR3 totals 13 residues. Trimming took off 7 bases at V and 2 bases at J, with 11 bases between the two ends. CDR1 and CDR2 (germline): SGHTA, FQGNSA.

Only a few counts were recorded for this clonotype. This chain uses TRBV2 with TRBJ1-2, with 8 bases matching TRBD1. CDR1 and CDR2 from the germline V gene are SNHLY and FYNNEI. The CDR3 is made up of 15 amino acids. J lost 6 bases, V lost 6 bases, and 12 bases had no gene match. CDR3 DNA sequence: TGTGCCAGCAGAGTTCTCGGACAGGGAAAGGATGGCTACACCTTC. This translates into CASRVLGQGKDGYTF.

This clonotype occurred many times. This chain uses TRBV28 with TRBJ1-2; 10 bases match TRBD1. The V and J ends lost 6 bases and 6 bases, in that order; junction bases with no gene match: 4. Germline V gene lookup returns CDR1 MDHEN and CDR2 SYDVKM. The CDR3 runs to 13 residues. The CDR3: CASSLTGGNGYTF. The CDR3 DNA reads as TGTGCCAGCAGCCTGACAGGGGGCAATGGCTACACCTTC.

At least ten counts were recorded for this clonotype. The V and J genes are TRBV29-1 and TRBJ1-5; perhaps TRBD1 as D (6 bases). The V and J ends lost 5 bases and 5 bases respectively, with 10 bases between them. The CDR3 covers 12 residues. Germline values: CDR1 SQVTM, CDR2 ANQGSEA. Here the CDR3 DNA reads TGCAGCGTTAAGACAGGAGATCAGCCCCAGCATTTT. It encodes CSVKTGDQPQHF.

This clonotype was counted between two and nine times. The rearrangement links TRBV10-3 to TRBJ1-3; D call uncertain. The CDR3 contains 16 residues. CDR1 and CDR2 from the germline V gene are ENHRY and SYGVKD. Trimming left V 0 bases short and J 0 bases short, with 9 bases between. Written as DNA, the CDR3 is TGTGCCATCAGTGAGTCTTCTGTTCTCTCTGGAAACACCATATATTTT. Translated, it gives CAISESSVLSGNTIYF.

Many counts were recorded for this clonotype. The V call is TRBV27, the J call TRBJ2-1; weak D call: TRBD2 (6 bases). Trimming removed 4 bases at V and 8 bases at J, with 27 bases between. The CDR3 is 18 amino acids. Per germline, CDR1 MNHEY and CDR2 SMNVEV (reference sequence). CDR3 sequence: CASSSTSLGRRGDHEQFF. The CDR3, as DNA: TGTGCCAGCAGTTCCACTAGCTTGGGCCGTCGGGGAGACCATGAGCAGTTCTTC.

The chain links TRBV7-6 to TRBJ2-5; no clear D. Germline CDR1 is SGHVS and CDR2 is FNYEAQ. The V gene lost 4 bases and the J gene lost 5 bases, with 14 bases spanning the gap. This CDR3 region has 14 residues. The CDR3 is CASSYLVGVETQYF. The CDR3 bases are TGTGCCAGCAGCTACCTGGTTGGGGTGGAGACCCAGTACTTC.

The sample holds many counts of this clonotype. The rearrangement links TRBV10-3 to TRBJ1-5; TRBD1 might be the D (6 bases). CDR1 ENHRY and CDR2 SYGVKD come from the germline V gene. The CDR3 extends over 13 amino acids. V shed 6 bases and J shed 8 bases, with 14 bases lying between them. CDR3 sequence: CAIRDGGNEPQHF. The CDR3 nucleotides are TGTGCCATCAGGGACGGGGGCAACGAGCCCCAGCATTTT.

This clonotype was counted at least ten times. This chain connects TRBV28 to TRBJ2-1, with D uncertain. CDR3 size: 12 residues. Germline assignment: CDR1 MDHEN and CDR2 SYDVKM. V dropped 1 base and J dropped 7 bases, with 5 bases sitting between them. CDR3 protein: CASSLSRNEQFF. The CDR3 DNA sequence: TGTGCCAGCAGTTTATCCCGGAATGAGCAGTTCTTC.